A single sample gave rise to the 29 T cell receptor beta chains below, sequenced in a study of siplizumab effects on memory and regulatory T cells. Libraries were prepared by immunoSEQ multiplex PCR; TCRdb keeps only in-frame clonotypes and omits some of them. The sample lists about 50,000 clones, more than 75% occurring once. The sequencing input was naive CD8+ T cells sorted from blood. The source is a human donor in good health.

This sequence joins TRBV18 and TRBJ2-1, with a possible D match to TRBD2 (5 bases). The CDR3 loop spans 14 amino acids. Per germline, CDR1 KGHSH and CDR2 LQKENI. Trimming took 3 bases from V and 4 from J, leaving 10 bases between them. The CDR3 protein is CASSPRVRYNEQFF. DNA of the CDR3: TGTGCCAGCTCACCGCGGGTACGGTACAATGAGCAGTTCTTC.

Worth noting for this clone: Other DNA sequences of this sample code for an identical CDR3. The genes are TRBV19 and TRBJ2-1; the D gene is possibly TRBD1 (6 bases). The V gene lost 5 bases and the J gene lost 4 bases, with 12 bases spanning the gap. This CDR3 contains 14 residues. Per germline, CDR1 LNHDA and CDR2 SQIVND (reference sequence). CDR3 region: CASSFGQSYNEQFF. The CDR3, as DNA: TGTGCCAGTAGTTTCGGACAGTCATACAATGAGCAGTTCTTC.

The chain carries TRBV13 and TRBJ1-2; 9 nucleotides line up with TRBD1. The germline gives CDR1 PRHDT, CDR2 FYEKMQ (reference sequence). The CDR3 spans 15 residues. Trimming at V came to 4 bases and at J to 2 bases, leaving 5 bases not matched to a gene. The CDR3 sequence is CASSSPGTGNYGYTF. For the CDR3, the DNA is TGTGCCAGCAGCTCCCCCGGGACAGGGAACTATGGCTACACCTTC.

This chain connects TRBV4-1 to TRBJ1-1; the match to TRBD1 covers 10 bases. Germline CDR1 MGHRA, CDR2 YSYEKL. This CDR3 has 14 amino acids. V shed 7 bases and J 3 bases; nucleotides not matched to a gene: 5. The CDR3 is CASKTGGRDTEAFF. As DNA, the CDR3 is TGCGCCAGCAAGACAGGGGGCAGGGACACTGAAGCTTTCTTT.

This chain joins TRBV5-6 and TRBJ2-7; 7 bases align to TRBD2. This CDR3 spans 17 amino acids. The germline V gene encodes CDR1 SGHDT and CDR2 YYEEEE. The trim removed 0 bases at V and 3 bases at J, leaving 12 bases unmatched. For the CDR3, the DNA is TGTGCCAGCAGCTTGGATAGGGAACGGGACTACTTCTACGAGCAGTACTTC. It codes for CASSLDRERDYFYEQYF.

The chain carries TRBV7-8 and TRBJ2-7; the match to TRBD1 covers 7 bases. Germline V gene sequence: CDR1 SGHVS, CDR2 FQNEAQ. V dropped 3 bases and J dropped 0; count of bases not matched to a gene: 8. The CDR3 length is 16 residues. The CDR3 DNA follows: TGTGCCAGCAGCTTTTCCGGGACAGTGAGCTCCTACGAGCAGTACTTC. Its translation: CASSFSGTVSSYEQYF.

Here the CDR3 reads CASSVIGTSGSSYNEQFF. CDR3 bases: TGTGCCAGCAGCGTAATTGGGACTAGCGGGAGCTCCTACAATGAGCAGTTCTTC. The chain has TRBV9 and TRBJ2-1; 14 positions match TRBD2. The J segment lost 0 bases and the V segment lost 1 base, leaving 3 bases of the junction unmatched. The V gene's germline CDR1 is SGDLS and CDR2 YYNGEE. The CDR3 consists of 18 residues.

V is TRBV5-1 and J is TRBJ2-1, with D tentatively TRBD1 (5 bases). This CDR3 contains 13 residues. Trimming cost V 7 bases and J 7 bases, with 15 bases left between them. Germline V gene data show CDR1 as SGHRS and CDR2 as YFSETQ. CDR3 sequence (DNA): TGCGCCAGCGGGCTATATGCAGGGAATGAGCAGTTCTTC. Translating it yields CASGLYAGNEQFF.

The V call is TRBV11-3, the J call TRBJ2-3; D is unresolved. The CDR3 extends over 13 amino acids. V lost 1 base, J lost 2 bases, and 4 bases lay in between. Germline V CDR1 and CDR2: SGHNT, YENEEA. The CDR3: CASSLVYTDTQYF. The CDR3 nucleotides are TGTGCCAGCAGCTTAGTATACACAGATACGCAGTATTTT.

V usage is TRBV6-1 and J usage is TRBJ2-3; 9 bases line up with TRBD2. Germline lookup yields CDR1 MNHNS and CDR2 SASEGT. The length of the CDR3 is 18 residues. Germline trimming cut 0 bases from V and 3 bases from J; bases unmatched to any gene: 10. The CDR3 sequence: CASSEAKAGGARTDTQYF. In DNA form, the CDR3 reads TGTGCCAGCAGTGAAGCGAAGGCGGGAGGGGCCCGGACAGATACGCAGTATTTT.

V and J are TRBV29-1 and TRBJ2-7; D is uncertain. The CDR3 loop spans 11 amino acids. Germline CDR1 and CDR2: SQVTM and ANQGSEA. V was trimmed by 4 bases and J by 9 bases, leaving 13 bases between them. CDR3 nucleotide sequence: TGCAGCGTTGTGGCCAATGGTTGGCAGTACTTC. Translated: CSVVANGWQYF.

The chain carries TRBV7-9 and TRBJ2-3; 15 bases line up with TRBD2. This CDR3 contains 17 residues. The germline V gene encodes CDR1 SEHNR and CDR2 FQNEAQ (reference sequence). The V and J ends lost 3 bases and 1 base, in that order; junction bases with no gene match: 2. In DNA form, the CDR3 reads TGTGCCAGCAGCTTGGGACTAGCGGGAGGCGGCACAGATACGCAGTATTTT. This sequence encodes CASSLGLAGGGTDTQYF.

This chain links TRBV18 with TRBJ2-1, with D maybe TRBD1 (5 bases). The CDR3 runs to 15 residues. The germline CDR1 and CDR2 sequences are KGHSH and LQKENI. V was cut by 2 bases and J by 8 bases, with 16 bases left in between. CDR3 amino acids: CASSPGRNGAYEQFF. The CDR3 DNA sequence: TGTGCCAGCTCACCAGGACGAAATGGGGCGTATGAGCAGTTCTTC.

The CDR3 protein is CASLPSSGIFNEQFF. CDR3 in DNA: TGTGCCAGCTTGCCGAGTAGCGGGATTTTCAATGAGCAGTTCTTC. J is TRBJ2-1 and V is TRBV4-2, with TRBD2 identical over 8 bases. CDR1 is LGHNA, CDR2 YNFKEQ, per germline. The V and J ends lost 8 bases and 6 bases, in that order; junction bases with no gene match: 12. CDR3 size: 15 residues.

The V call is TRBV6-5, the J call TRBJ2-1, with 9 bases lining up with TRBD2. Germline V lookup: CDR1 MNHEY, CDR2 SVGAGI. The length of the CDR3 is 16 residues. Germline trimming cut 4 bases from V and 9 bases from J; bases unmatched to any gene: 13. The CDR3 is CASSWIAGEGVSEQFF. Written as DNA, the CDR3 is TGTGCCAGCAGTTGGATAGCGGGAGAAGGGGTGAGTGAGCAGTTCTTC.

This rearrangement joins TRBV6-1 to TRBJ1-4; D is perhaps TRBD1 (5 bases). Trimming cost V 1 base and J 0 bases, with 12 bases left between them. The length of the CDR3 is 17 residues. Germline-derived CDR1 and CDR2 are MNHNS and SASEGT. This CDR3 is CASSEGGYLATNEKLFF. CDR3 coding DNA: TGTGCCAGCAGTGAAGGGGGGTACCTTGCAACTAATGAAAAACTGTTTTTT.

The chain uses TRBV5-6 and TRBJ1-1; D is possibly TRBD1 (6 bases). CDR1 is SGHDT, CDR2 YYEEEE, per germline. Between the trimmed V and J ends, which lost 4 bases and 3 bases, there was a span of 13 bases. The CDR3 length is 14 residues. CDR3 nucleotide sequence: TGTGCCAGCAGCCCGGACAGAAGGTACACTGAAGCTTTCTTT. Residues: CASSPDRRYTEAFF. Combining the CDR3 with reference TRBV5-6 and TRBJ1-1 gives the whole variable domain DAGVTQSPTHLIKTRGQQVTLRCSPKSGHDTVSWYQQALGQGPQFIFQYYEEEERQRGNFPDRFSGHQFPNYSSELNVNALLLGDSALYLCASSPDRRYTEAFFGQGTRLTVV.

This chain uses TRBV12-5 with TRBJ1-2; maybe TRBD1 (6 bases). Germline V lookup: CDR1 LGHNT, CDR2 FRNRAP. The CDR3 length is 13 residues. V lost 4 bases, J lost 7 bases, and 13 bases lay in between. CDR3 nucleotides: TGTGCTAGTGGTTCCGGACTAGGGGGTGGCTACACCTTC. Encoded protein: CASGSGLGGGYTF.

This CDR3 reads CASSPGTSGGPTFEQYF. CDR3 DNA sequence: TGTGCCAGCAGCCCGGGGACTAGCGGGGGCCCTACTTTCGAGCAGTACTTC. The J gene is TRBJ2-7, the V gene TRBV7-6; TRBD2 matches 14 bases. Germline V gene sequence: CDR1 SGHVS, CDR2 FNYEAQ. Trimming cost V 5 bases and J 6 bases; bases outside gene matches: 12. This CDR3 comprises 17 residues.

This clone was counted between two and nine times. For the CDR3, the DNA is TGCGCCAGCAGCTTGGGTCCGGGATCCTACGAGCAGTACTTC. This sequence encodes CASSLGPGSYEQYF. The chain has TRBV5-1 and TRBJ2-7, with D possibly being TRBD2 (5 bases). The V gene lost 0 bases and the J gene lost 1 base, with 8 bases spanning the gap. The CDR3 spans 14 residues. Germline-derived CDR1 and CDR2 are SGHRS and YFSETQ.

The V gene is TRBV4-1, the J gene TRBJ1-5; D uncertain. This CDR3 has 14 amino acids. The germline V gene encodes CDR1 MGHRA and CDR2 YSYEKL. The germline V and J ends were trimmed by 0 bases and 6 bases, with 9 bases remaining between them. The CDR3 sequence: CASSQDRLGQPQHF. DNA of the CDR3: TGCGCCAGCAGCCAAGATCGACTTGGTCAGCCCCAGCATTTT.

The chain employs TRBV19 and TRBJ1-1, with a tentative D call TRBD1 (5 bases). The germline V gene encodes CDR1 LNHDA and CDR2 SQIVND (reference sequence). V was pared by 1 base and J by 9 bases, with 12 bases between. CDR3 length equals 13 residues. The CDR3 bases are TGTGCCAGTAGTATAGTCTTGGGACCCCAAGCTTTCTTT. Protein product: CASSIVLGPQAFF.

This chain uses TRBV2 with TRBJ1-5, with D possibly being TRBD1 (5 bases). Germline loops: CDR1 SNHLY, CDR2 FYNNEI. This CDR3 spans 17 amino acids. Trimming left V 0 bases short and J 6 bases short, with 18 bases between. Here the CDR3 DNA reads TGTGCCAGCAGTGAAGCGCTTTTTGGAGGGACGGCTCAGCCCCAGCATTTT. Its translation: CASSEALFGGTAQPQHF. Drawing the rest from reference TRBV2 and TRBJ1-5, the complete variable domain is EPEVTQTPSHQVTQMGQEVILRCVPISNHLYFYWYRQILGQKVEFLVSFYNNEISEKSEIFDDQFSVERPDGSNFTLKIRSTKLEDSAMYFCASSEALFGGTAQPQHFGDGTRLSIL.

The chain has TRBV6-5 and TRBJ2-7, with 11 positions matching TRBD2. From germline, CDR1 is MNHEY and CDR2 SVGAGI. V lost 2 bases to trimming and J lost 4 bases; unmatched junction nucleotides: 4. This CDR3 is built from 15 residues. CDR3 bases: TGTGCCAGCAGTTACAGGCTAGCGGGAGGTTACGAGCAGTACTTC. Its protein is CASSYRLAGGYEQYF.

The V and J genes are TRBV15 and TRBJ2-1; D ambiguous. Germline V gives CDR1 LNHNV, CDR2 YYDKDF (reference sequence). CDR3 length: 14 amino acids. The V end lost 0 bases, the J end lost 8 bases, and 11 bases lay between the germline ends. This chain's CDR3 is CATSRDEVGDEQFF. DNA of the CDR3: TGTGCCACCAGCAGAGATGAAGTTGGGGATGAGCAGTTCTTC.

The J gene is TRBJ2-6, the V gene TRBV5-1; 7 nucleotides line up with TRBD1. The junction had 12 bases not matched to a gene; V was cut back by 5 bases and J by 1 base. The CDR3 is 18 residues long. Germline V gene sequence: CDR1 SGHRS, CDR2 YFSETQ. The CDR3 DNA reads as TGCGCCAGCAGGGGTCCGGGACAGAAGGAATCTGGGGCCAACGTCCTGACTTTC. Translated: CASRGPGQKESGANVLTF. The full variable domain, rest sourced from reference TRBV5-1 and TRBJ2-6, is KAGVTQTPRYLIKTRGQQVTLSCSPISGHRSVSWYQQTPGQGLQFLFEYFSETQRNKGNFPGRFSGRQFSNSRSEMNVSTLELGDSALYLCASRGPGQKESGANVLTFGAGSRLTVL.

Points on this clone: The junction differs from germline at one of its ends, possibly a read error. The CDR3 coding sequence is TGTGCTAGCAGCTCGGACAGGGCGGGAGAGCAGTACTTC. This gives the protein CASSSDRAGEQYF. V is TRBV7-7 and J is TRBJ2-7; 8 bases are a match to TRBD1. Germline CDR1 is SSHAT and CDR2 is FNYEAQ (reference sequence). The CDR3 is 13 residues long.

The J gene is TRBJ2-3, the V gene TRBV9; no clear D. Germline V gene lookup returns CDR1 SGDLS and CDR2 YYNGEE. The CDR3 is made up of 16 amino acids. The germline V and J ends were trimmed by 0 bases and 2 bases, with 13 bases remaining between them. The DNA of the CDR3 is TGTGCCAGCAGCGTAGGGGTTACAGTTTACACAGATACGCAGTATTTT. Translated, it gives CASSVGVTVYTDTQYF.

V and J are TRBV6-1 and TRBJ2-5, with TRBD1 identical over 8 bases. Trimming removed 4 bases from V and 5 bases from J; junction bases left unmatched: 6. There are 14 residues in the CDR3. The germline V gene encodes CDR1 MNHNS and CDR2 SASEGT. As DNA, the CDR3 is TGTGCCAGCAGTGCCTCAGGGGGCCGGGAGACCCAGTACTTC. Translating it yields CASSASGGRETQYF.